Included here is one T cell receptor (beta chain) sequence, with context. What it binds is not known. The source of the sample is a study of blood T cells in healthy people across ages. Study-wide points: Unsorted PBMCs blocked a conclusive comparison of naive and antigen-experienced cells.

The germline gives CDR1 MNHNY, CDR2 SVGAGI (reference sequence). Trimming took 8 bases from V and 0 from J, leaving 12 bases between them. This CDR3 spans 14 amino acids. Next came a second PCR, run for 7 to 11 cycles, which used a sample-barcoded 5' primer along with a J-beta primer mix. TCRdb processed the 5' RACE reads anew with MiXCR; each CDR3 protein has one entry. The sample lists 1.4 million or so distinct CDR3 sequences; approximately 43% were seen once. The sample taken for sequencing was blood. This chain joins TRBV6-6 and TRBJ2-3; D perhaps matches TRBD1 (6 bases). The sequence was obtained from a woman younger than 35 in good health. The DNA for the CDR3 is TGTGCCAGCCGCCGGGACATTAGCACAGATACGCAGTATTTT. Protein: CASRRDISTDTQYF.